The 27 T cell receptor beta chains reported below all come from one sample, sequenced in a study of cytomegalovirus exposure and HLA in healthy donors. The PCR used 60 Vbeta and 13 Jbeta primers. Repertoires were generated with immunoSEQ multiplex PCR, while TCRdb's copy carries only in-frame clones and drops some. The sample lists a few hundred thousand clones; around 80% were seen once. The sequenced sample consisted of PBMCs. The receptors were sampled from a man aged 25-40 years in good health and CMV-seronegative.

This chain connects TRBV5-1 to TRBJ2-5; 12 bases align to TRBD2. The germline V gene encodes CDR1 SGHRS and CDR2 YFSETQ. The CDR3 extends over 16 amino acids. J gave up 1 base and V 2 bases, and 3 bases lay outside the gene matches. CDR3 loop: CASSFTSGGIQETQYF. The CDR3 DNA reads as TGCGCCAGCAGCTTCACTAGCGGGGGGATCCAAGAGACCCAGTACTTC. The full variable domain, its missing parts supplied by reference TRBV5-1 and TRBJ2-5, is KAGVTQTPRYLIKTRGQQVTLSCSPISGHRSVSWYQQTPGQGLQFLFEYFSETQRNKGNFPGRFSGRQFSNSRSEMNVSTLELGDSALYLCASSFTSGGIQETQYFGPGTRLLVL.

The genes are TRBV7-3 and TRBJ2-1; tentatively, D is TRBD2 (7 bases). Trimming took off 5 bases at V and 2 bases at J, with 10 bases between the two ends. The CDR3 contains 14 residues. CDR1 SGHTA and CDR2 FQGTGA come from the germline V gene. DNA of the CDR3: TGTGCCAGCAGCCCCGGGGGGCCCTACAATGAGCAGTTCTTC. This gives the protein CASSPGGPYNEQFF. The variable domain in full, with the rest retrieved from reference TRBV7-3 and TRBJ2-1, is GAGVSQTPSNKVTEKGKYVELRCDPISGHTALYWYRQSLGQGPEFLIYFQGTGAADDSGLPNDRFFAVRPEGSVSTLKIQRTERGDSAVYLCASSPGGPYNEQFFGPGTRLTVL.

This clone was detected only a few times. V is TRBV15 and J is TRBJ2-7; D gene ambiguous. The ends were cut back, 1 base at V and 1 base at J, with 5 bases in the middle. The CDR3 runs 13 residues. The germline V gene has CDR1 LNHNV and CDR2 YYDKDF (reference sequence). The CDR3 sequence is CATSRVQSYEQYF. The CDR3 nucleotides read TGTGCCACCAGCAGAGTGCAGTCCTACGAGCAGTACTTC.

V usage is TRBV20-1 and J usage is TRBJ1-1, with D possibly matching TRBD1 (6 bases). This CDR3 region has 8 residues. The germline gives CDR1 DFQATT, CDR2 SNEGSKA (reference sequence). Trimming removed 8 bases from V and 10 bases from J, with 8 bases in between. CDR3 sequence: CSRGAAFF. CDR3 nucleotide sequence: TGCAGTCGGGGGGCAGCTTTCTTT.

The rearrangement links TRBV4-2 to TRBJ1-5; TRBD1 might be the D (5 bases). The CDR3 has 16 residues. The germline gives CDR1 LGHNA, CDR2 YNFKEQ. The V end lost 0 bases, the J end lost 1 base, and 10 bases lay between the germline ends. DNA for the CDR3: TGTGCCAGCAGCCAAGATCAACGACAGAGCAATCAGCCCCAGCATTTT. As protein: CASSQDQRQSNQPQHF.

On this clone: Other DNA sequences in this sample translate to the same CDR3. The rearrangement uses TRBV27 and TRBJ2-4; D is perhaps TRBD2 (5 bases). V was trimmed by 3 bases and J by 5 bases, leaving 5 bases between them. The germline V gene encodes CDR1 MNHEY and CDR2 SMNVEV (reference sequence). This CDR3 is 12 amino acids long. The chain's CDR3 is CASSLRENIQYF. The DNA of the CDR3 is TGTGCCAGCAGTTTGCGGGAAAACATTCAGTACTTC.

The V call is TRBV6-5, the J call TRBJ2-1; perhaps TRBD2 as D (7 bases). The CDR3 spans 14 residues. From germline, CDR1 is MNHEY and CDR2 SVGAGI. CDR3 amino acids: CAAKGGGAYNEQFF. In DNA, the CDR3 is TGTGCGGCGAAGGGGGGGGGCGCTTACAATGAGCAGTTCTTC.

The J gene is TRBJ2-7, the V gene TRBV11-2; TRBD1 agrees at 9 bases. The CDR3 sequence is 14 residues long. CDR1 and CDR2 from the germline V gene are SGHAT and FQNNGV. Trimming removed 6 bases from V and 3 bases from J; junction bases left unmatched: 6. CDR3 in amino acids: CASRDRGPLYEQYF. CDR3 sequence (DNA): TGTGCCAGCAGGGACAGGGGCCCACTCTACGAGCAGTACTTC.

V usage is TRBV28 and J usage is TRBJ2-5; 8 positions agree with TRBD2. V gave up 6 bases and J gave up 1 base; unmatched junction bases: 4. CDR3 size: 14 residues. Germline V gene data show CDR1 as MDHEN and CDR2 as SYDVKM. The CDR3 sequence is CASRGAGGQETQYF. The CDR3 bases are TGTGCCAGCAGGGGGGCGGGGGGCCAAGAGACCCAGTACTTC. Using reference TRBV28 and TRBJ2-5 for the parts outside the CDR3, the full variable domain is DVKVTQSSRYLVKRTGEKVFLECVQDMDHENMFWYRQDPGLGLRLIYFSYDVKMKEKGDIPEGYSVSREKKERFSLILESASTNQTSMYLCASRGAGGQETQYFGPGTRLLVL.

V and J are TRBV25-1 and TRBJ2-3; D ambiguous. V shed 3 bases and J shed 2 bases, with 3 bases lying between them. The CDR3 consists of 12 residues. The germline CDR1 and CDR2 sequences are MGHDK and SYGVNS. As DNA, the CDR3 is TGTGCCAGCAGTGACCTCACAGATACGCAGTATTTT. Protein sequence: CASSDLTDTQYF.

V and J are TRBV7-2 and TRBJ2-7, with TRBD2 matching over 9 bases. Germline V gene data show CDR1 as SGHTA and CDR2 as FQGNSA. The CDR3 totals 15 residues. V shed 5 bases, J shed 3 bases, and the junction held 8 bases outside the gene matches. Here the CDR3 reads CASSTQRGVNYEQYF. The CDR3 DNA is TGTGCCAGCAGCACTCAGCGGGGGGTGAACTACGAGCAGTACTTC.

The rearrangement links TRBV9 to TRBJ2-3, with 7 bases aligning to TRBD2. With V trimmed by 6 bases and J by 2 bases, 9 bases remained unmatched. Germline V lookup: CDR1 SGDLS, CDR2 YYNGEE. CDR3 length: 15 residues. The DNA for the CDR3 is TGTGCCAGCACCGACCGGGGGGTGCCCACAGATACGCAGTATTTT. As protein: CASTDRGVPTDTQYF.

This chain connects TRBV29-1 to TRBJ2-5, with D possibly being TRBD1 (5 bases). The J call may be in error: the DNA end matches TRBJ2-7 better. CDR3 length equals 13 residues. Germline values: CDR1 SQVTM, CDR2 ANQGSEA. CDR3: CSVTGQTSYEQYF. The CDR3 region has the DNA TGCAGCGTAACAGGTCAGACCTCCTACGAGCAGTACTTC.

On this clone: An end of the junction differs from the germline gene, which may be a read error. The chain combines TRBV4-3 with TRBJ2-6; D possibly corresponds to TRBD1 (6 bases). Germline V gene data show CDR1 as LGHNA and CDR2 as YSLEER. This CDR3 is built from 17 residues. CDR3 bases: TGCGCCAGCAGCCAAATTTTGACAGGCTCTGGGGCCAGCGTCCTGACTTTC. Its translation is CASSQILTGSGASVLTF.

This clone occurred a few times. The CDR3 spells CASSTKTNTGELFF. Here the CDR3 DNA reads TGTGCCAGCAGCACTAAGACCAACACCGGGGAGCTGTTTTTT. V is TRBV7-2 and J is TRBJ2-2; D ambiguous. Trimming left V 5 bases short and J 2 bases short, with 9 bases between. CDR1 is SGHTA, CDR2 FQGNSA, per germline. The CDR3 extends over 14 amino acids.

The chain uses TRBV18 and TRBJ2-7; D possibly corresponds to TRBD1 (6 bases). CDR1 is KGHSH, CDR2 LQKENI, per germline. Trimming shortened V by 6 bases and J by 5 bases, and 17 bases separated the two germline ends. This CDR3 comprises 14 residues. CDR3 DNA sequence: TGTGCCAGCTCCCCGGCTGGGGGCTTCAACGAGCAGTACTTC. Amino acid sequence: CASSPAGGFNEQYF.

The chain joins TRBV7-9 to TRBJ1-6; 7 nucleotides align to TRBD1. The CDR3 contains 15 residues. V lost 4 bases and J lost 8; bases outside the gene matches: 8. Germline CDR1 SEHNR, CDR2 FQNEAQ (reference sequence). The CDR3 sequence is CASSSPGTAYSPLHF. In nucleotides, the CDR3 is TGTGCCAGCAGCTCCCCCGGGACAGCCTATTCACCCCTCCACTTT.

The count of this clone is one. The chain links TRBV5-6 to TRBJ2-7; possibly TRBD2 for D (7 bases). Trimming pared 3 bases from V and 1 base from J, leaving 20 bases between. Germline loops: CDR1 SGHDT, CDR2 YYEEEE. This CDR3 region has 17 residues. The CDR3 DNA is TGTGCCAGCAGCTCATGGGGAGGGGGATTGAAATCCTACGAGCAGTACTTC. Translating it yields CASSSWGGGLKSYEQYF.

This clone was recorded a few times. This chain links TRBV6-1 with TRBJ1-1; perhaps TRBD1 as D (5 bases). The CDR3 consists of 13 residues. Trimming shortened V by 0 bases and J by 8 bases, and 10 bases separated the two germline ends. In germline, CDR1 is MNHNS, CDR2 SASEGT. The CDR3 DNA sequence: TGTGCCAGCAGTGAAGCCAGGGAGGGAGAAGCTTTCTTT. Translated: CASSEAREGEAFF.

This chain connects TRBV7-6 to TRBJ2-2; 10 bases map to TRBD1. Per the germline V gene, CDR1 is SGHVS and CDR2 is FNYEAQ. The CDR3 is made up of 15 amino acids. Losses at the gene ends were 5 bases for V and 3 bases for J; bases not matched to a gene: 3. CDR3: CASSLGTGDTGELFF. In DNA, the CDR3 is TGTGCCAGCAGCCTGGGGACAGGGGACACCGGGGAGCTGTTTTTT.

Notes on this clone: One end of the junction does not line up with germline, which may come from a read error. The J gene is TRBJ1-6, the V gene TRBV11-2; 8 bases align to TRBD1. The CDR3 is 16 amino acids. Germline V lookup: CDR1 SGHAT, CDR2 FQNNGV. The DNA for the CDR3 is TGTGCCAGCAGCCTAGAGGCGCCTACAGGGGGTTCACCCCTCCACTTT. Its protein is CASSLEAPTGGSPLHF.

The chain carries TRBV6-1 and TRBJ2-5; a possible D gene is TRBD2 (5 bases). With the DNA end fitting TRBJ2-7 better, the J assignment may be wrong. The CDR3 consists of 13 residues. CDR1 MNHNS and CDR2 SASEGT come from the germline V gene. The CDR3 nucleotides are TGTGCCAGCAGTGCCGCCGGGATCTACGAGCAGTACTTC. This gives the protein CASSAAGIYEQYF.

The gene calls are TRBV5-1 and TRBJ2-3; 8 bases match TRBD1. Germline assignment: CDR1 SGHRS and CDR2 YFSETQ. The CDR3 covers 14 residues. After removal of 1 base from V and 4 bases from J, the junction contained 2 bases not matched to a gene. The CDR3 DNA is TGCGCCAGCAGCTTGACCAGGGGGCCAGATACGCAGTATTTT. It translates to CASSLTRGPDTQYF.

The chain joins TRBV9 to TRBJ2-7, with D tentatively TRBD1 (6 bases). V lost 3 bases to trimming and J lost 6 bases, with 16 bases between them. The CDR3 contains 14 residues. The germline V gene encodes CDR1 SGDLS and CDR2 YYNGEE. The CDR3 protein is CASSGGRTDSEQYF. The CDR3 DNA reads TGTGCCAGCAGCGGAGGAAGAACGGACAGCGAGCAGTACTTC. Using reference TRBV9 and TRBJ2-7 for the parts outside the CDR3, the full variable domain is DSGVTQTPKHLITATGQRVTLRCSPRSGDLSVYWYQQSLDQGLQFLIQYYNGEERAKGNILERFSAQQFPDLHSELNLSSLELGDSALYFCASSGGRTDSEQYFGPGTRLTVT.

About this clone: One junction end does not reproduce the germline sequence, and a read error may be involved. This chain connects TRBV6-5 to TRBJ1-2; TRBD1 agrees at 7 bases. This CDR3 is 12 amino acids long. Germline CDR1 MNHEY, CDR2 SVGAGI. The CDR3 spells CASRDPGQTPFF. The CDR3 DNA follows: TGTGCCAGCAGGGATCCGGGACAGACTCCCTTCTTC.

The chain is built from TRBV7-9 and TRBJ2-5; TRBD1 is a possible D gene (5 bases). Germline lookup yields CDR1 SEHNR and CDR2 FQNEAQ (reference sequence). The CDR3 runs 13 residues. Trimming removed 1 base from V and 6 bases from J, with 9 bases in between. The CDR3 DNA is TGTGCCAGCAGCTTAGGTGACAGAAAGACCCAGTACTTC. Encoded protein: CASSLGDRKTQYF.

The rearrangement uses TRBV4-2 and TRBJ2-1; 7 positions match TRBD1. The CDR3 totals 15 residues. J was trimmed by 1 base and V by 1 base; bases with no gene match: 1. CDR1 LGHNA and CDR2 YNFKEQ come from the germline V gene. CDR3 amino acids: CASSQGTGSYNEQFF. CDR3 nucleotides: TGTGCCAGCAGCCAAGGGACAGGTTCCTACAATGAGCAGTTCTTC.